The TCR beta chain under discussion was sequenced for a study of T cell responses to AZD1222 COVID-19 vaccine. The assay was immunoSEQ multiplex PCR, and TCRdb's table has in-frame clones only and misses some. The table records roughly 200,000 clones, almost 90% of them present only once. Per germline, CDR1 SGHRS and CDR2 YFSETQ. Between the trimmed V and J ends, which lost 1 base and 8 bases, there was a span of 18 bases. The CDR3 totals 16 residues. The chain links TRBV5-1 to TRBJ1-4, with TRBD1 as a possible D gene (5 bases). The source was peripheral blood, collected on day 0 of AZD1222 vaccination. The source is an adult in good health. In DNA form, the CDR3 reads TGCGCCAGCAGCTTGTTCTTTAGGGGCTCTGAAGAAAAACTGTTTTTT. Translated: CASSLFFRGSEEKLFF.